What follows is one TCR beta chain and its context. Its antigen is not identified. The sample originates from a study of T cell responses to AZD1222 COVID-19 vaccine. The method was immunoSEQ multiplex PCR; TCRdb's version includes in-frame clones alone and lacks a portion of them. There are 100,000 to 130,000 clones in the sample; more than 70% occur only once, and approximately 3.3% lies in the top ten. Study-wide findings and caveats: Reportedly, nearly half the spike-specific TCRs target unmutated variant regions. Rises in breadth and depth of Spike-specific TCRs came after two AZD1222 doses.

This receptor was identified in an adult in good health. The specimen comprised peripheral blood, sampled on day 0 of AZD1222 vaccination.

The CDR3 region has the DNA TGTGCCAGCACCTGGGGGGAGGGCAGCACAGATACGCAGTATTTT. Protein: CASTWGEGSTDTQYF. The J gene is TRBJ2-3, the V gene TRBV27; 7 nucleotides agree with TRBD2. CDR3 length equals 15 residues. J gave up 0 bases and V 7 bases, and 7 bases lay outside the gene matches. CDR1 and CDR2 (germline): MNHEY, SMNVEV (reference sequence).